Listed below are T cell receptor beta chains from one sample, sequenced in a study of Ad26.COV2.S vaccination and SARS-CoV-2 variants. The data were produced by immunoSEQ multiplex PCR, yet TCRdb's version contains in-frame clones alone and is incomplete. The sample yields about 400,000 clones, around 91% seen once. The sequencing used peripheral blood, collected in a trial of Ad26.COV2.S vaccine versus placebo. Every receptor here comes from a person aged 18 to 59 who received the Ad26.COV2.S COVID-19 vaccine or a placebo. The CDR3 runs from the conserved cysteine through the conserved F or W. The D gene is left open where the match is weak. Clone size, where shown, is once, few, many, or a class for clones that have expanded.

15,.,TRBJ2-5,TRBV9,.,CASSVDLTVLETQYF,TGTGCCAGCAGCGTAGATTTAACAGTCTTAGAGACCCAGTACTTC
15,.,TRBJ2-5,TRBV4-3,once,CASSQGLRYQETQYF,TGCGCCAGCAGCCAAGGGTTACGCTACCAAGAGACCCAGTACTTC
16,.,TRBJ1-3,TRBV28,.,CASSLYGRLSGNTIYF,TGTGCCAGCAGTTTATACGGCAGACTCTCTGGAAACACCATATATTTT
12,.,TRBJ1-1,TRBV29-1,.,CSVAGVSTEAFF,TGCAGCGTTGCGGGGGTTAGCACTGAAGCTTTCTTT
13,TRBD1,TRBJ2-1,TRBV28,.,CASSGTGLNEQFF,TGTGCCAGCAGTGGGACAGGTCTGAATGAGCAGTTCTTC
16,.,TRBJ1-3,TRBV30,few,CAWSVPGTTTGNTIYF,TGTGCCTGGAGTGTACCAGGGACGACGACGGGAAACACCATATATTTT
17,.,TRBJ1-1,TRBV30,.,CAWTLLGLGRLDTEAFF,TGTGCCTGGACACTTTTGGGGCTTGGACGGCTGGACACTGAAGCTTTCTTT
17,TRBD1,TRBJ2-7,TRBV5-1,.,CASSSNFAGTATYEQYF,TGCGCCAGCAGCTCCAACTTCGCCGGGACAGCGACCTACGAGCAGTACTTC
16,.,TRBJ1-3,TRBV5-1,.,CASSLARGYSGNTIYF,TGCGCCAGCAGCTTGGCACGGGGTTACTCTGGAAACACCATATATTTT
13,.,TRBJ1-3,TRBV9,.,CASSIGPGNTIYF,TGTGCCAGCAGCATCGGACCTGGAAACACCATATATTTT
15,TRBD1,TRBJ1-5,TRBV28,.,CASSLGTVSNQPQHF,TGTGCCAGCAGTTTAGGGACAGTTAGCAATCAGCCCCAGCATTTT
13,.,TRBJ1-5,TRBV6-4,.,CASSVAINQPQHF,TGTGCCAGCAGTGTAGCTATCAATCAGCCCCAGCATTTT
15,TRBD1,TRBJ2-2,TRBV5-1,.,CASSLQGVEAGELFF,TGCGCCAGCAGCTTACAGGGGGTAGAGGCCGGGGAGCTGTTTTTT
13,.,TRBJ2-2,TRBV7-8,.,CASSLWAGGELFF,TGTGCCAGCAGCTTGTGGGCGGGCGGGGAGCTGTTTTTT
13,.,TRBJ1-1,TRBV7-2,.,CASSLDHDTEAFF,TGTGCCAGCAGCTTGGACCATGACACTGAAGCTTTCTTT
15,.,TRBJ2-7,TRBV4-2,.,CASSQDLTSIYEQYF,TGTGCCAGCAGCCAAGATCTAACTTCCATCTACGAGCAGTACTTC
19,TRBD2,TRBJ2-2,TRBV7-8,.,CASSLAVQAGAVNTGELFF,TGTGCCAGCAGCTTAGCGGTACAAGCGGGAGCAGTCAATACCGGGGAGCTGTTTTTT
14,TRBD1,TRBJ2-7,TRBV6-5,.,CASTRDRGTYEQYF,TGTGCCAGTACCCGGGACAGGGGCACCTACGAGCAGTACTTC
14,.,TRBJ2-1,TRBV5-6,.,CASSFTSSYNEQFF,TGTGCCAGCAGCTTTACCAGCTCCTACAATGAGCAGTTCTTC
18,TRBD2,TRBJ2-7,TRBV11-2,.,CASSYPKWGGSGRGEQYF,TGTGCCAGCAGCTACCCAAAATGGGGGGGTAGCGGGAGGGGCGAGCAGTACTTC
15,.,TRBJ2-1,TRBV29-1,.,CSVDDFISSYNEQFF,TGCAGCGTTGACGACTTCATCAGCTCCTACAATGAGCAGTTCTTC
15,TRBD2,TRBJ2-3,TRBV7-2,.,CASSRGTGSTDTQYF,TGTGCCTCATCGCGGGGGACTGGGAGCACAGATACGCAGTATTTT
13,.,TRBJ1-1,TRBV18,.,CASSPRQDTEAFF,TGTGCCAGCTCACCACGACAGGACACTGAAGCTTTCTTT
16,.,TRBJ1-6,TRBV4-3,.,CASSQDLTGRNSPLHF,TGCGCCAGCAGCCAAGATTTGACAGGTCGGAATTCACCCCTCCACTTT
15,TRBD1,TRBJ2-5,TRBV7-3,once,CASSPQGASQETQYF,TGTGCCAGCAGCCCCCAGGGGGCCAGCCAAGAGACCCAGTACTTC
15,TRBD2,TRBJ2-5,TRBV30,.,CAWSVTSGFQETQYF,TGTGCCTGGAGTGTTACTAGCGGGTTCCAAGAGACCCAGTACTTC
16,.,TRBJ1-3,TRBV4-2,.,CASSQDRTISGNTIYF,TGTGCCAGCAGCCAAGATAGAACCATCTCTGGAAACACCATATATTTT
12,.,TRBJ2-7,TRBV30,.,CAWSWGAYEQYF,TGTGCCTGGAGCTGGGGGGCCTACGAGCAGTACTTC
14,.,TRBJ1-1,TRBV25-1,once,CASSGPTVNTEAFF,TGTGCCAGCAGTGGGCCGACAGTAAACACTGAAGCTTTCTTT
15,.,TRBJ1-5,TRBV20-1,few,CSASRGTDIKQPQHF,TGCAGTGCTAGTAGGGGGACCGACATCAAGCAGCCCCAGCATTTT
16,.,TRBJ2-2,TRBV5-4,.,CASSPGPKSNTGELFF,TGTGCCAGCAGCCCGGGACCCAAATCCAACACCGGGGAGCTGTTTTTT
14,.,TRBJ1-4,TRBV9,.,CASSVGGQSEKLFF,TGTGCCAGCAGCGTAGGAGGGCAGAGTGAAAAACTGTTTTTT
13,.,TRBJ2-1,TRBV30,.,CAWSTGQNNEQFF,TGTGCCTGGAGTACCGGACAGAACAATGAGCAGTTCTTC
15,TRBD1,TRBJ2-3,TRBV6-5,.,CASSTEQQGANTQYF,TGTGCCAGCAGTACAGAGCAACAGGGGGCAAATACGCAGTATTTT
14,.,TRBJ1-1,TRBV7-8,.,CASSLNLMNTEAFF,TGTGCCAGCAGCTTAAACCTCATGAACACTGAAGCTTTCTTT
13,.,TRBJ2-3,TRBV12-3/TRBV12-4,.,CASSHQVSDTQYF,TGTGCCAGCAGTCATCAGGTGTCAGATACGCAGTATTTT
12,.,TRBJ2-1,TRBV7-9,.,CASSPLNNEQFF,TGTGCCAGCAGCCCGCTAAACAATGAGCAGTTCTTC
12,.,TRBJ2-1,TRBV9,.,CASSEHYNEQFF,TGTGCCAGCAGCGAACACTACAATGAGCAGTTCTTC
16,TRBD1,TRBJ1-6,TRBV5-1,.,CASSTETGDRGSPLHF,TGCGCCAGCAGCACAGAGACAGGGGACAGGGGGTCACCCCTCCACTTT
11,.,TRBJ2-1,TRBV20-1,few,CSARGYNEQFF,TGCAGTGCTAGGGGATACAATGAGCAGTTCTTC
15,TRBD2,TRBJ2-7,TRBV28,.,CASSFGGGPSYEQYF,TGTGCCAGCAGTTTCGGGGGAGGGCCATCCTACGAGCAGTACTTC
14,TRBD1,TRBJ1-2,TRBV5-1,.,CASSLEGAAYGYTF,TGCGCCAGCAGCTTGGAGGGGGCAGCATATGGCTACACCTTC
13,TRBD1,TRBJ1-2,TRBV29-1,.,CSVELTGQGGYTF,TGCAGCGTTGAGCTGACGGGACAGGGGGGCTACACCTTC
13,.,TRBJ2-1,TRBV7-9,.,CASRQGDRDEQFF,TGTGCCAGCCGGCAGGGAGATCGGGATGAGCAGTTCTTC
18,TRBD1,TRBJ2-4,TRBV4-1,.,CASSQVNFAGQGKNIQYF,TGCGCCAGCAGCCAAGTCAATTTCGCGGGACAGGGGAAAAACATTCAGTACTTC
16,.,TRBJ2-1,TRBV5-1,.,CASSLVGGFSYNEQFF,TGCGCCAGCAGCTTGGTAGGGGGATTCTCCTACAATGAGCAGTTCTTC
12,.,TRBJ2-7,TRBV14,.,CASRDNSYEQYF,TGTGCCAGCAGGGACAACTCCTACGAGCAGTACTTC
14,TRBD1,TRBJ1-5,TRBV15,few,CATSMTGGNQPQHF,TGTGCCACCAGCATGACAGGGGGCAATCAGCCCCAGCATTTT
16,.,TRBJ2-2,TRBV5-1,.,CASSLLSGQNTGELFF,TGCGCCAGCAGCTTGCTAAGCGGGCAGAACACCGGGGAGCTGTTTTTT
17,TRBD1,TRBJ2-1,TRBV19,.,CASSTPRDRLTYNEQFF,TGTGCCAGTTCCACACCCCGGGACAGACTGACCTACAATGAGCAGTTCTTC
15,TRBD1,TRBJ2-7,TRBV7-9,.,CASSVTGGTTYEQYF,TGTGCCAGCAGCGTAACAGGGGGGACGACCTACGAGCAGTACTTC
15,.,TRBJ2-5,TRBV19,.,CASSIGFGELGTQYF,TGTGCCAGTAGTATCGGCTTTGGGGAGCTGGGGACCCAGTACTTC
16,TRBD2,TRBJ2-7,TRBV4-1,.,CASSQEVRGVGDEQYF,TGCGCCAGCAGCCAAGAGGTTCGGGGGGTGGGCGACGAGCAGTACTTC
13,.,TRBJ2-3,TRBV24-1,.,CATSAMSTDTQYF,TGTGCCACCAGTGCCATGAGCACAGATACGCAGTATTTT